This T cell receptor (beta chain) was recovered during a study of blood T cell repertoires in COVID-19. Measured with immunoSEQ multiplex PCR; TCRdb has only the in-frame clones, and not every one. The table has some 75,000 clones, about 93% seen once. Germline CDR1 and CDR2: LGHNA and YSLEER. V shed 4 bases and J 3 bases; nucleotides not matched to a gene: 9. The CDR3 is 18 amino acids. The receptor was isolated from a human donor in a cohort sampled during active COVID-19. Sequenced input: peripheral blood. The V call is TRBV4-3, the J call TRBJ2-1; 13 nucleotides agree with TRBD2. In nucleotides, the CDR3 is TGCGCCAGCAGCCCCTCTATGACTAGCGGGGGGCACTACAATGAGCAGTTCTTC. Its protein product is CASSPSMTSGGHYNEQFF.